The entry below describes one T cell receptor beta chain. Its antigen is currently not known. Base qualities are missing; no much larger clone stands one base away. The immunoSEQ Assay, a bias-controlled multiplex PCR, was used to amplify TCRbeta CDR3 regions from genomic DNA. Per the source publication's procedure: The number of nucleated cells in each sample was estimated from the amplification of reference gene primers within the assay. To quantify the absolute abundance of each unique TCRbeta CDR3 rearrangement, sequence reads were collapsed and filtered. Productive Simpson clonality was computed per sample as the square root of Simpson's diversity index over productive rearrangements. Sourced from immuneACCESS, this table was stored by TCRdb with only in-frame sequences that have V and J called. A share of the clones is absent; for the studies checked, an unresolved V gene accounts for under half, and the remainder has no known explanation. Clone size and V and J calls were adopted from that table, with D and trimming inferred from the DNA. The sample table records 430,000 or so clones; roughly 88% of these occur just once. Less than 2% of the sample is taken by the ten largest.

This specimen comes from a study of blood T cell repertoires in COVID-19 (dated by TCRdb to about 2020). At the level of the whole study: Samples covering the acute and convalescent phases of COVID-19 were provided by collaborators in the United States, Italy and Spain. Samples came from the ongoing ImmuneRACE study (first 160 participants) plus 1,254 subjects from 6 global collaborators. The sample metadata nearly always contained a de-identified subject ID, COVID-19 status, age in years and sex. Subjects who had been exposed to COVID-19, were actively infected with it, or had recovered from it provided the deeply sampled blood TCRbeta repertoires that made up the dataset. Where available, HLA class I and class II types were obtained from metadata supplied by the sample provider rather than from assay-based typing. The material from the prospective study consisted of cDNA or gDNA derived from T cells, B-cell-depleted T cells, or PBMCs. The repertoires were made available in a free public database intended to serve as a resource for research on the immune response to SARS-CoV-2. The full study reports these points: The quantity of clinical and demographic metadata differed by source and by participant and was supplied without curation.

Participants in the prospective study were aged about 18 to 95 years, lived in about two dozen United States geographic areas, and enrolled through a virtual design. In the prospective study, cohorts were assigned on the basis of participant-reported clinical history obtained from a screening survey and a study questionnaire. Recovered participants in ImmuneRACE Cohort 3 were defined by two consecutive negative NP/OP PCR tests, clearance by a healthcare professional, or resolution of symptoms. Each participant in the prospective study had whole blood, serum and a nasopharyngeal or oropharyngeal swab collected by mobile phlebotomists. Prospective study participants could optionally give additional blood draws and questionnaires over a 2-month period. Blood samples from the prospective study were shipped frozen or at room temperature prior to DNA extraction. Germline trimming amounts to 7 bases on V and 1 base on J, with 0 as the count of junction bases outside the gene matches. Reading the germline V gene gives CDR1 SGHDT and CDR2 YYEEEE. The CDR3 runs 12 amino acids, cysteine and phenylalanine included. The sequence is cut down to CDR3 DNA, 36 bases in frame from base 1.

The specimen was PBMCs or T cells enriched from blood (not recorded which). The V gene is TRBV5-6 and the J gene is TRBJ1-1; TRBD1 matches 8 bases in the middle. This receptor was obtained from a woman aged 35 to 49 who had recovered from COVID-19. For the CDR3, the sequence is CASDRGNTEAFF. The DNA is as follows: TGTGCCAGCGACAGGGGGAACACTGAAGCTTTCTTT.